The rows below give T cell receptor beta chains drawn from one sample of a study of shared clonotypes between healthy human individuals. Sequencing was performed with immunoSEQ multiplex PCR; in TCRdb, only in-frame clones are kept and a portion is missing. The data hold about 380,000 clones, with 96% observed a single time. The sequenced material came from memory CD8+ T cells sorted from blood. The receptors here all came from a man aged 25 to 40 in good health. CDR3s include the opening cysteine and the closing phenylalanine or tryptophan. The D gene is left open where the match is weak. Some rows mark clone size as missing; the rest say once, few, many or name a class of expanded clone.

CASTATGTYYGYTF	TGTGCCAGTACTGCGACAGGAACCTACTATGGCTACACCTTC	-	-	TRBV19	TRBJ1-2
CASSLAYDNEQFF	TGTGCCAGCAGCTTAGCCTATGACAATGAGCAGTTCTTC	-	-	TRBV11-3	TRBJ2-1
CASSLGLAGGISYNEQFF	TGTGCCAGCAGTTTAGGACTAGCGGGAGGAATCTCCTACAATGAGCAGTTCTTC	TRBD2	-	TRBV28	TRBJ2-1
CASSPGDGKTDTQYF	TGCGCCAGCAGCCCCGGGGATGGGAAAACAGATACGCAGTATTTT	-	once	TRBV5-1	TRBJ2-3
CASSFLGGSGTEAFF	TGTGCCAGCAGTTTTTTGGGGGGGTCGGGCACTGAAGCTTTCTTT	-	-	TRBV28	TRBJ1-1
CASSLGTGYEKLFF	TGTGCCAGCAGCCTCGGGACAGGTTATGAAAAACTGTTTTTT	TRBD1	-	TRBV7-2	TRBJ1-4
CASREKGQNTEAFF	TGTGCCAGCAGGGAAAAAGGGCAGAACACTGAAGCTTTCTTT	-	-	TRBV2	TRBJ1-1
CASSGDLNTEAFF	TGCGCCAGCAGTGGGGACCTGAACACTGAAGCTTTCTTT	-	-	TRBV10-1	TRBJ1-1
CASSPLGFTDTQYF	TGTGCCAGCAGCCCCCTGGGGTTCACAGATACGCAGTATTTT	-	-	TRBV7-2	TRBJ2-3
CAGGVQRTYQETQYF	TGTGCCGGAGGGGTCCAGCGGACGTACCAAGAGACCCAGTACTTC	-	-	TRBV30	TRBJ2-5
CSVAGGAEKLFF	TGCAGCGTTGCAGGGGGCGCTGAAAAACTGTTTTTT	TRBD1	-	TRBV29-1	TRBJ1-4
CASTLRSRKTQYF	TGTGCCAGCACCCTGAGGAGTCGGAAGACCCAGTACTTC	-	-	TRBV28	TRBJ2-5
CASSFLSGRGYNEQFF	TGTGCCAGCAGTTTCCTTAGCGGGAGAGGATACAATGAGCAGTTCTTC	TRBD2	-	TRBV27	TRBJ2-1
CASSRGEVRGKNTGELFF	TGTGCCAGCAGCCGGGGGGAGGTCAGGGGAAAAAACACCGGGGAGCTGTTTTTT	-	-	TRBV4-2	TRBJ2-2
CASSLAPGPTNEKLFF	TGCGCCAGCAGCTTGGCTCCGGGGCCAACTAATGAAAAACTGTTTTTT	-	-	TRBV5-1	TRBJ1-4
CASSRQGERGEKLFF	TGTGCCAGCAGTAGACAGGGGGAACGTGGGGAAAAACTGTTTTTT	TRBD1	-	TRBV6-5	TRBJ1-4
CASTPGAGYGYTF	TGTGCCAGCACCCCGGGGGCAGGCTATGGCTACACCTTC	-	once	TRBV7-8	TRBJ1-2
CASSRTGAPYNEQFF	TGTGCCAGCAGCCGCACGGGAGCCCCCTACAATGAGCAGTTCTTC	-	-	TRBV6-1	TRBJ2-1
CAISGWLAGGYNEQFF	TGTGCCATCAGTGGGTGGCTAGCGGGAGGATACAATGAGCAGTTCTTC	TRBD2	-	TRBV10-3	TRBJ2-1
CASSFSSSYEQYF	TGTGCCAGCAGCTTCTCGAGTTCCTACGAGCAGTACTTC	-	-	TRBV7-3	TRBJ2-7
CASSYATGGTEAFF	TGTGCCAGCAGTTACGCGACAGGGGGGACTGAAGCTTTCTTT	TRBD1	-	TRBV6-5	TRBJ1-1
CASSYSAAYGYTF	TGTGCCAGCAGTTACTCGGCCGCTTATGGCTACACCTTC	-	-	TRBV6-5	TRBJ1-2
CATRVADLTDTQYF	TGTGCCACCCGGGTAGCGGATCTCACAGATACGCAGTATTTT	-	-	TRBV28	TRBJ2-3
CASIGGYNEQFF	TGTGCCAGCATCGGCGGATACAATGAGCAGTTCTTC	-	-	TRBV5-6	TRBJ2-1
CAIRTGGNYGYTF	TGTGCCATCCGGACAGGGGGGAACTATGGCTACACCTTC	TRBD1	-	TRBV11-2	TRBJ1-2
CSVPTKNIQYF	TGCAGTGTCCCCACAAAAAACATTCAGTACTTC	-	-	TRBV20-1	TRBJ2-4
CASSPRSGTGSEQYF	TGTGCCAGCTCACCACGGTCCGGGACAGGGAGCGAGCAGTACTTC	TRBD1	once	TRBV18	TRBJ2-7
CASSGTPGQPLPYGYTF	TGCGCCAGCAGCGGAACACCAGGACAGCCCCTCCCGTATGGCTACACCTTC	-	once	TRBV5-1	TRBJ1-2
CASRRGGTEAFF	TGTGCCAGTAGAAGGGGGGGCACTGAAGCTTTCTTT	-	-	TRBV19	TRBJ1-1
CASLRDSGGYSNQPQHF	TGTGCCAGCCTCCGGGACAGCGGAGGGTATAGCAATCAGCCCCAGCATTTT	TRBD1	-	TRBV19	TRBJ1-5
CASSLDLGQGSNTEAFF	TGCGCCAGCAGCTTGGATTTGGGACAGGGCTCGAACACTGAAGCTTTCTTT	TRBD1	-	TRBV5-1	TRBJ1-1
CASSVASGYQETQYF	TGTGCCAGCAGCGTAGCTAGCGGGTACCAAGAGACCCAGTACTTC	TRBD2	-	TRBV9	TRBJ2-5
CASSPRGPYYEQYF	TGTGCCAGCAGCCCCAGGGGGCCGTACTACGAGCAGTACTTC	TRBD1	-	TRBV11-2	TRBJ2-7
CASSLGVSSGNTIYF	TGTGCCAGCAGCTTAGGGGTCTCCTCTGGAAACACCATATATTTT	-	-	TRBV11-2	TRBJ1-3
CASSRPTGYNEQFF	TGTGCCAGCAGCCGGCCGACAGGATACAATGAGCAGTTCTTC	-	-	TRBV7-9	TRBJ2-1
CASSPGTAYNEQFF	TGTGCCAGCAGCCCCGGGACGGCCTACAATGAGCAGTTCTTC	-	-	TRBV6-1	TRBJ2-1
CAISKDRGGYNEKLFF	TGTGCCATCAGCAAGGACAGGGGAGGGTATAATGAAAAACTGTTTTTT	TRBD1	-	TRBV10-3	TRBJ1-4
CASSATGAGPYGYTF	TGTGCCAGCTCAGCAACAGGGGCGGGCCCATATGGCTACACCTTC	TRBD1	-	TRBV18	TRBJ1-2
CASSVEGQLGELFF	TGTGCCAGCAGCGTAGAGGGTCAGCTCGGGGAGCTGTTTTTT	-	-	TRBV9	TRBJ2-2
CASSIDLQGLSGQPQHF	TGTGCCAGTAGTATAGATCTACAGGGATTATCGGGTCAGCCCCAGCATTTT	-	-	TRBV19	TRBJ1-5
CSLRQGGTDTQYF	TGCAGCTTACGACAGGGCGGCACAGATACGCAGTATTTT	TRBD1	-	TRBV29-1	TRBJ2-3
CASSLRPTDTQYF	TGTGCCAGCAGCTTAAGACCCACAGATACGCAGTATTTT	-	-	TRBV7-3	TRBJ2-3
CSVVPAGGTDTQYF	TGCAGCGTTGTTCCGGCGGGAGGAACAGATACGCAGTATTTT	TRBD2	-	TRBV29-1	TRBJ2-3
CASSLAYGGNEKLFF	TGTGCCAGCAGCTTAGCGTACGGGGGGAATGAAAAACTGTTTTTT	-	-	TRBV7-9	TRBJ1-4
CASSALAGQYNEQFF	TGCGCCAGCAGCGCCCTAGCGGGGCAATACAATGAGCAGTTCTTC	TRBD2	-	TRBV5-1	TRBJ2-1
CASSQVGERSYEQYF	TGTGCCAGCAGCCAAGTGGGGGAGCGCTCCTACGAGCAGTACTTC	-	-	TRBV4-2	TRBJ2-7
CASSLAGTDSYEQYF	TGTGCCAGCAGCTTGGCTGGGACAGACTCCTACGAGCAGTACTTC	TRBD1	-	TRBV5-8	TRBJ2-7
CASRPGQIGNIQYF	TGTGCCAGCAGACCGGGACAGATAGGGAACATTCAGTACTTC	TRBD1	-	TRBV27	TRBJ2-4
CSAEGVYEQYF	TGCAGTGCTGAGGGTGTTTACGAGCAGTACTTC	-	-	TRBV20-1	TRBJ2-7
CATSRLRQGYNEQFF	TGTGCCACCAGCAGACTTCGACAGGGTTACAATGAGCAGTTCTTC	TRBD1	-	TRBV15	TRBJ2-1
CASSVGAGLTYEQYF	TGTGCCAGCAGCGTAGGGGCCGGACTGACCTACGAGCAGTACTTC	-	-	TRBV9	TRBJ2-7
CAAAASTDTQYF	TGTGCCGCGGCTGCTAGCACAGATACGCAGTATTTT	-	-	TRBV10-3	TRBJ2-3
CASSQDGSSGNTIYF	TGCGCCAGCAGTCAGGACGGGAGCTCTGGAAACACCATATATTTT	-	-	TRBV5-1	TRBJ1-3
CASSGRVNYERYF	TGTGCCAGCAGTGGAAGGGTCAACTACGAGCGGTACTTC	-	-	TRBV27	TRBJ2-7
CASSQVNREASPLHF	TGCGCCAGCAGCCAAGTCAACAGGGAGGCTTCACCCCTCCACTTT	-	once	TRBV4-1	TRBJ1-6
CASSPRGAGSYEQYF	TGCGCCAGCAGCCCTAGGGGGGCTGGGTCCTACGAGCAGTACTTC	-	-	TRBV4-1	TRBJ2-7
CASRSGLAGVNEQFF	TGTGCCAGCAGGAGCGGACTAGCGGGAGTCAATGAGCAGTTCTTC	TRBD2	-	TRBV5-6	TRBJ2-1